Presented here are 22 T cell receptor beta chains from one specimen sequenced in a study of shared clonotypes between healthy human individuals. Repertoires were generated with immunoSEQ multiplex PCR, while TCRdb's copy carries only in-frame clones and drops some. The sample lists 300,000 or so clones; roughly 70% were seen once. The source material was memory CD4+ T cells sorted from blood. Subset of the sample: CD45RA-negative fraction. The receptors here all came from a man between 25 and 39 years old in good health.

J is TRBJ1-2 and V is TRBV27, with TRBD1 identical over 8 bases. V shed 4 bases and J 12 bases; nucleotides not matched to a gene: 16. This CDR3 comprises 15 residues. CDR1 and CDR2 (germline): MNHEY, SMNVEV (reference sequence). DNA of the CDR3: TGTGCCAGCAGTTCGCGACCGGACAGGGCCAGGGTGCACACCTTC. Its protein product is CASSSRPDRARVHTF.

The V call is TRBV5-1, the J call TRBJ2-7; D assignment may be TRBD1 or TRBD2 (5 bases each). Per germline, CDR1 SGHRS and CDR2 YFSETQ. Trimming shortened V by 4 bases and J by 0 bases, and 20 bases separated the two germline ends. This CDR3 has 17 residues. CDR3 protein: CASSPWTRDDHSYEQYF. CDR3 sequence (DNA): TGCGCCAGCAGCCCCTGGACACGGGACGACCACTCCTACGAGCAGTACTTC.

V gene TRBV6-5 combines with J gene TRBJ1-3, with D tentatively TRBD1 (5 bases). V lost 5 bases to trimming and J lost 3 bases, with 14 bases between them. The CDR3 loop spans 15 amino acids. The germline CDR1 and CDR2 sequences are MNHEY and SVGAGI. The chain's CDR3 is CASSRVGTYGNTIYF. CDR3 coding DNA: TGTGCCAGCAGTCGCGTAGGGACTTATGGAAACACCATATATTTT.

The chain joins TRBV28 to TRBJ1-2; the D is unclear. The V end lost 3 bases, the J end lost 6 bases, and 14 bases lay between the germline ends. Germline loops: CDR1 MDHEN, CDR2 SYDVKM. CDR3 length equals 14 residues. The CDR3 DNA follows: TGTGCCAGCAGTTTTGGCGGTAGTGTGGATGGCTACACCTTC. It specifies CASSFGGSVDGYTF.

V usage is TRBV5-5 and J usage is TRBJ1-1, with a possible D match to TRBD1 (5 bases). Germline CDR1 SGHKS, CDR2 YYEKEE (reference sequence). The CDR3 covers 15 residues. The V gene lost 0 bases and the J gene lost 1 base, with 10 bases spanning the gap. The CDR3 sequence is CASSLGPGKNTEAFF. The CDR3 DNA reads TGTGCCAGCAGCTTGGGCCCAGGGAAGAACACTGAAGCTTTCTTT. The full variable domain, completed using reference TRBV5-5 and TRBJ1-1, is DAGVTQSPTHLIKTRGQQVTLRCSPISGHKSVSWYQQVLGQGPQFIFQYYEKEERGRGNFPDRFSARQFPNYSSELNVNALLLGDSALYLCASSLGPGKNTEAFFGQGTRLTVV.

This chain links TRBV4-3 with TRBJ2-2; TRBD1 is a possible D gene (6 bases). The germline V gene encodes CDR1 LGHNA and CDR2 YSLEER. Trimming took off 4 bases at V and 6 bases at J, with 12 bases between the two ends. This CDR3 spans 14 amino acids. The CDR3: CASSPNRVPGELFF. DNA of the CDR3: TGCGCCAGCAGCCCCAACAGGGTCCCCGGGGAGCTGTTTTTT.

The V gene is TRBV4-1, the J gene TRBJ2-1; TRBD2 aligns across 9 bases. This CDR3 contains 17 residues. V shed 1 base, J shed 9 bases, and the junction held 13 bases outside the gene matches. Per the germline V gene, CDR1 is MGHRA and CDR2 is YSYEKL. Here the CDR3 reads CASSQVIASGRLGEQFF. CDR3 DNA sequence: TGCGCCAGCAGCCAAGTAATAGCCAGCGGGAGGCTGGGTGAGCAGTTCTTC.

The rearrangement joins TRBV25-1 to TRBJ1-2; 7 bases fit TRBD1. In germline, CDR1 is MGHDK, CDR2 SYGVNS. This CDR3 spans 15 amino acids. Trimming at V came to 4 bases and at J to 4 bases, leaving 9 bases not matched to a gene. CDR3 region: CASSGALGQSYGYTF. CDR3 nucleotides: TGTGCCAGCAGTGGGGCCCTGGGACAGTCCTATGGCTACACCTTC.

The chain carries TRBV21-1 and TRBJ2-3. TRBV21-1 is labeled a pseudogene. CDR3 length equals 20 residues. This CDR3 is CASPPTLLKKEGGSTDTQYF. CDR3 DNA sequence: TGTGCCAGCCCCCCCACTCTCTTAAAAAAAGAGGGGGGCAGCACAGATACGCAGTATTTT.

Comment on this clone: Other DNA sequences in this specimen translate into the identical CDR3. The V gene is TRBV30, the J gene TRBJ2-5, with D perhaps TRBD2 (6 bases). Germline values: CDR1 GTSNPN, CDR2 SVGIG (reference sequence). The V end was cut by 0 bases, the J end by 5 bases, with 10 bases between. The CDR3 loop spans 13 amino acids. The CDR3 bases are TGTGCCTGGAGTGTACTGGGGAGGGAGACCCAGTACTTC. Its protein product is CAWSVLGRETQYF.

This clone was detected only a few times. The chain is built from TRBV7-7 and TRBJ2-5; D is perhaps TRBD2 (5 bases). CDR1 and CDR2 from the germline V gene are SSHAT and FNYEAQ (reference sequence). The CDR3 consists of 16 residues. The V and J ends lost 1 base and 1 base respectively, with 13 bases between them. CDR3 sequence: CASSLGPLSGQETQYF. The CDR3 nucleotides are TGTGCCAGCAGCTTAGGACCCTTAAGCGGCCAAGAGACCCAGTACTTC. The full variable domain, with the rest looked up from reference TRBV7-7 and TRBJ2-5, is GAGVSQSPRYKVTKRGQDVTLRCDPISSHATLYWYQQALGQGPEFLTYFNYEAQPDKSGLPSDRFSAERPEGSISTLTIQRTEQRDSAMYRCASSLGPLSGQETQYFGPGTRLLVL.

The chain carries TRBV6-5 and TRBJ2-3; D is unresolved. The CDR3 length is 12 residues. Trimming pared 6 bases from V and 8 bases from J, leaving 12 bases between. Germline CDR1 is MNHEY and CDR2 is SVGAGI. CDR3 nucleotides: TGTGCCAGCAGCCATGACCTGGGTACGCAGTATTTT. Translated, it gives CASSHDLGTQYF.

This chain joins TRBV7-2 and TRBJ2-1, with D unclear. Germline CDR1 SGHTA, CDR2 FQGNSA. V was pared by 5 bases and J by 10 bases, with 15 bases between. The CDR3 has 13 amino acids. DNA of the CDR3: TGTGCCAGCAGCGTTAGTTGGGAAGTAGAGCAGTTCTTC. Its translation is CASSVSWEVEQFF.

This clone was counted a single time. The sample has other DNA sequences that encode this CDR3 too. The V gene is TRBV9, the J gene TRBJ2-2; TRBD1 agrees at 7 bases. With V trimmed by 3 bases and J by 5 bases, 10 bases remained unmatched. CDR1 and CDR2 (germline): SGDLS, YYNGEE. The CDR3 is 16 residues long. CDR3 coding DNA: TGTGCCAGCAGCGCTCGACAGGGTTTGAGGACCGGGGAGCTGTTTTTT. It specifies CASSARQGLRTGELFF.

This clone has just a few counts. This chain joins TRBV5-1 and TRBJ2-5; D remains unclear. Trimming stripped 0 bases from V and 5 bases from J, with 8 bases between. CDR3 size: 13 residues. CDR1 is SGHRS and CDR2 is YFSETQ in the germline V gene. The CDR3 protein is CASSLAFWETQYF. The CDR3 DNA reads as TGCGCCAGCAGCTTGGCCTTTTGGGAGACCCAGTACTTC.

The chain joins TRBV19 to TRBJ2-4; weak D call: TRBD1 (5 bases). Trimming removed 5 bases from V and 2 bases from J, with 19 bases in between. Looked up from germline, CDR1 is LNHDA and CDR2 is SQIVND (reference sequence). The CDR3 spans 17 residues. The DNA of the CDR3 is TGTGCCAGTAGTCCAAATCCTTACAGGACGCCCAAAAACATTCAGTACTTC. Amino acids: CASSPNPYRTPKNIQYF. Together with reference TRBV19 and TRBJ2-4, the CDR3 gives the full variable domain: DGGITQSPKYLFRKEGQNVTLSCEQNLNHDAMYWYRQDPGQGLRLIYYSQIVNDFQKGDIAEGYSVSREKKESFPLTVTSAQKNPTAFYLCASSPNPYRTPKNIQYFGAGTRLSVL.

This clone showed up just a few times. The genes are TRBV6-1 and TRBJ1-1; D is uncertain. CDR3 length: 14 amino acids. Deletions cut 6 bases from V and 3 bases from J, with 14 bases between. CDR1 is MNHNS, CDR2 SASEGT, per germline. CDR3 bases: TGTGCCAGCAGGCAGGCCCTCGGAGACACTGAAGCTTTCTTT. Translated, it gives CASRQALGDTEAFF.

CDR3 protein: CASSQSIQGAYGYTF. In DNA, the CDR3 is TGCGCCAGCAGTCAATCGATACAGGGGGCCTATGGCTACACCTTC. The genes are TRBV23-1 and TRBJ1-2; the match to TRBD1 covers 9 bases. TRBV23-1 qualifies as an ORF whose function is uncertain. The CDR3 runs 15 residues. Trimming at V came to 0 bases and at J to 4 bases, leaving 3 bases not matched to a gene.

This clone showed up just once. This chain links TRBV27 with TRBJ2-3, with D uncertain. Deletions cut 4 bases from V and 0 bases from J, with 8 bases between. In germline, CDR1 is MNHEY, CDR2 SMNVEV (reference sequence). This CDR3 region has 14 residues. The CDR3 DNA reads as TGTGCCAGCAGTTGGTCCCCTAGCACAGATACGCAGTATTTT. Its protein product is CASSWSPSTDTQYF.

In nucleotides, the CDR3 is TGTGCCAGCAGCCCAGGTGCTGGGGGCCAAGAGACCCAGTACTTC. It translates to CASSPGAGGQETQYF. The chain joins TRBV7-9 to TRBJ2-5, with D possibly being TRBD1 or TRBD2 (5 bases each). The CDR3 has 15 residues. V dropped 5 bases and J dropped 1 base, with 14 bases sitting between them. Per germline, CDR1 SEHNR and CDR2 FQNEAQ (reference sequence).

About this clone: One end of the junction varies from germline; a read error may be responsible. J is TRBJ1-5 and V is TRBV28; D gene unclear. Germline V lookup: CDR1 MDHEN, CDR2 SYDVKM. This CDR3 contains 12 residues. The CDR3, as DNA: TGTGCCAGCCAGATATTCAATCGGCCCCAGCATTTT. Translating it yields CASQIFNRPQHF.

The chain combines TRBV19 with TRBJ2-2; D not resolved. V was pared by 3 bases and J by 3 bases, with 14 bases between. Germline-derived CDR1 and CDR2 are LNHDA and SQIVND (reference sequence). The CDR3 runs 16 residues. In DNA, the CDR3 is TGTGCCAGTAGTATCTCGAACGGCCGTTACACCGGGGAGCTGTTTTTT. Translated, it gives CASSISNGRYTGELFF. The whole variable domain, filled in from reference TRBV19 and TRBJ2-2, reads DGGITQSPKYLFRKEGQNVTLSCEQNLNHDAMYWYRQDPGQGLRLIYYSQIVNDFQKGDIAEGYSVSREKKESFPLTVTSAQKNPTAFYLCASSISNGRYTGELFFGEGSRLTVL.